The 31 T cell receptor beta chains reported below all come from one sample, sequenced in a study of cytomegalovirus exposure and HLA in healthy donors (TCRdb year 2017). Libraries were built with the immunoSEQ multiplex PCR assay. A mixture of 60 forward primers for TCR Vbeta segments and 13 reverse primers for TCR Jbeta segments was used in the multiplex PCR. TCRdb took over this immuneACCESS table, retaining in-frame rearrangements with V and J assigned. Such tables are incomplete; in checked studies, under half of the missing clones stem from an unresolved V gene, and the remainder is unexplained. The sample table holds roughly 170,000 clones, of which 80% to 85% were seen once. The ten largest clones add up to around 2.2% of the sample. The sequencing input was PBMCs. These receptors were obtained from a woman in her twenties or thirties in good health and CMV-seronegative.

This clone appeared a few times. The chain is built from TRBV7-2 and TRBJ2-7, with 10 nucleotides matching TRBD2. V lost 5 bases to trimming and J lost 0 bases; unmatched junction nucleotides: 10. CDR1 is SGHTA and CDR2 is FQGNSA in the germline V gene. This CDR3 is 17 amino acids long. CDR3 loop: CASSPRRAGGSSYEQYF. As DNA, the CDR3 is TGTGCCAGCAGCCCTCGAAGAGCGGGGGGGAGCTCCTACGAGCAGTACTTC.

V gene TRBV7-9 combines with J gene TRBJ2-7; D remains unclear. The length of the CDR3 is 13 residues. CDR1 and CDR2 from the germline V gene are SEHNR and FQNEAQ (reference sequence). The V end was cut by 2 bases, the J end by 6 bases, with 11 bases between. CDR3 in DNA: TGTGCCAGCAGCTTAAACCCCATCGGCGAGCAGTACTTC. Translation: CASSLNPIGEQYF.

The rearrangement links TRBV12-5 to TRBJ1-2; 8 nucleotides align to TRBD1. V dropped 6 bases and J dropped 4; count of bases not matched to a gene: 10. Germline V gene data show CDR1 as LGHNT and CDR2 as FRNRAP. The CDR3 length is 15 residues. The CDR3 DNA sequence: TGTGCTAGTGGCGCCGGGACAGGATCCCTCTATGGCTACACCTTC. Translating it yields CASGAGTGSLYGYTF.

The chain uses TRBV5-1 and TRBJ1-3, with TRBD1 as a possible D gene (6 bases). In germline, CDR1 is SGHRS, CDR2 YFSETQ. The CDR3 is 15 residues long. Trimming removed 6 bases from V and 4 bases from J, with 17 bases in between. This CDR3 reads CASTNPGTSGNTIYF. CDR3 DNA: TGCGCCAGCACCAATCCCGGGACATCCGGAAACACCATATATTTT.

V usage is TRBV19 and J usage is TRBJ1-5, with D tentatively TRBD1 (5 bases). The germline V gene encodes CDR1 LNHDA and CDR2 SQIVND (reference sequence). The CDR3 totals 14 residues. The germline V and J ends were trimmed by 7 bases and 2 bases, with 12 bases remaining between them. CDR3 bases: TGTGCCAGTACCTTCGGAGGGGGCAATCAGCCCCAGCATTTT. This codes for CASTFGGGNQPQHF.

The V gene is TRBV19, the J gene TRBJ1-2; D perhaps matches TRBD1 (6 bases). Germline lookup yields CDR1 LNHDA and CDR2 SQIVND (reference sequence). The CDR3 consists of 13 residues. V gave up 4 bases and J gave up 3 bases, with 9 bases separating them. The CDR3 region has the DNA TGTGCCAGTAGTACCCGACAGGACTATGGCTACACCTTC. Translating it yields CASSTRQDYGYTF.

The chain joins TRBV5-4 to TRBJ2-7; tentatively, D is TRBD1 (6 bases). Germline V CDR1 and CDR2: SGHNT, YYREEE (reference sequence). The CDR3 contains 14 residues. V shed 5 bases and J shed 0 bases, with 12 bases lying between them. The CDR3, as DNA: TGTGCCAGCAGGAACAGGGAACGCTCCTACGAGCAGTACTTC. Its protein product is CASRNRERSYEQYF.

The CDR3 DNA follows: TGTGCCAGCAGCTTCCTGACTAGCGGGACGACGAACACCGGGGAGCTGTTTTTT. This translates into CASSFLTSGTTNTGELFF. The chain couples TRBV9 to TRBJ2-2, with 11 nucleotides matching TRBD2. CDR1 is SGDLS, CDR2 YYNGEE, per germline. V trimming: 4 bases; J trimming: 0 bases; junction bases outside the gene matches: 8. The CDR3 totals 18 residues.

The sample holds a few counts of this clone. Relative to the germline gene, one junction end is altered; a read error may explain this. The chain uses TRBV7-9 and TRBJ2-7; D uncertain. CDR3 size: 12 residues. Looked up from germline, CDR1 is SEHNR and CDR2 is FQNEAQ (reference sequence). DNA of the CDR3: TGTTCCAGCAGCTTTACAGAATACGAGCAGTACTTC. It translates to CSSSFTEYEQYF. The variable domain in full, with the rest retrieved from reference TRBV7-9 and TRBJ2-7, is DTGVSQNPRHKITKRGQNVTFRCDPISEHNRLYWYRQTLGQGPEFLTYFQNEAQLEKSRLLSDRFSAERPKGSFSTLEIQRTEQGDSAMYLCSSSFTEYEQYFGPGTRLTVT.

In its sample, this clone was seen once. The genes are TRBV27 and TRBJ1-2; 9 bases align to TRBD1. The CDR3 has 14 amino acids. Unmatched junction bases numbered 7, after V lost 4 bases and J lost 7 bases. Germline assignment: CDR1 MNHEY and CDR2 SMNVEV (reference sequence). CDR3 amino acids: CASSSWDRVAGYTF. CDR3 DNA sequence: TGTGCCAGCAGTTCCTGGGACAGGGTAGCTGGCTACACCTTC.

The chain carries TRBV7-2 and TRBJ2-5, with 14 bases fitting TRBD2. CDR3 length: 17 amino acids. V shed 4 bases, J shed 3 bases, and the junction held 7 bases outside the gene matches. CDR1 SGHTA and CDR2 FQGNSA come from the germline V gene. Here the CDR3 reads CASSSYMGLAGEETQYF. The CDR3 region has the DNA TGTGCCAGCAGCTCTTATATGGGACTAGCGGGAGAAGAGACCCAGTACTTC.

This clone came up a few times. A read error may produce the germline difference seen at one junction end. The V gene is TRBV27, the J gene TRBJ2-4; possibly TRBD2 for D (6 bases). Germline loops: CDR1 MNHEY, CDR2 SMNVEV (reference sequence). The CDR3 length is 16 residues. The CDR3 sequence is CASSSTGILAKNSQYF. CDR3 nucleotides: TGTGCCAGCAGTTCCACAGGCATACTAGCCAAAAACAGTCAGTACTTC.

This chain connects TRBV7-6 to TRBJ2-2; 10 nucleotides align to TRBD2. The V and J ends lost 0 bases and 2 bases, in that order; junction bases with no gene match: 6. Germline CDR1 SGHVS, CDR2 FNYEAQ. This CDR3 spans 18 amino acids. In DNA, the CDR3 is TGTGCCAGCAGCTTAGCGCCTAGCGGGGGCCTCAACACCGGGGAGCTGTTTTTT. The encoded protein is CASSLAPSGGLNTGELFF.

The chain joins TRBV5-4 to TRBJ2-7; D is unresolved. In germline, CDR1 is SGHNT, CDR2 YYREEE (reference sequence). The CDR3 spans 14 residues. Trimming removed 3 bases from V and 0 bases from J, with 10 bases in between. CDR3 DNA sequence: TGTGCCAGCAGCTCCGCCGGTATCTCCTACGAGCAGTACTTC. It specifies CASSSAGISYEQYF.

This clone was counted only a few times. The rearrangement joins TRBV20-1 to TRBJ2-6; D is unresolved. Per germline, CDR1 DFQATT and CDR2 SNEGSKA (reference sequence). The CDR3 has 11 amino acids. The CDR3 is CSVPGANVLTF. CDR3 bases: TGCAGCGTCCCTGGGGCCAACGTCCTGACTTTC.

The CDR3, as DNA: TGTGCCAGCAGCCGCGTACTAGCGGGGGATCAAGAGACCCAGTACTTC. Translation: CASSRVLAGDQETQYF. The chain recombines TRBV11-2 with TRBJ2-5, with 11 bases matching TRBD2. Per germline, CDR1 SGHAT and CDR2 FQNNGV. This CDR3 spans 16 amino acids. V lost 5 bases, J lost 2 bases, and 7 bases stayed unmatched. Combining the CDR3 with reference TRBV11-2 and TRBJ2-5 gives the whole variable domain EAGVAQSPRYKIIEKRQSVAFWCNPISGHATLYWYQQILGQGPKLLIQFQNNGVVDDSQLPKDRFSAERLKGVDSTLKIQPAKLEDSAVYLCASSRVLAGDQETQYFGPGTRLLVL.

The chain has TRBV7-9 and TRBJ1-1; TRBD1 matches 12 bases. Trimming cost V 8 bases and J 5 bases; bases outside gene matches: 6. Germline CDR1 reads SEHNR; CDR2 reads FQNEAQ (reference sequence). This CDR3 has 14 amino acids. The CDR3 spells CASGTGGRRTEAFF. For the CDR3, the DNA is TGTGCCAGCGGGACAGGGGGCAGGAGAACTGAAGCTTTCTTT.

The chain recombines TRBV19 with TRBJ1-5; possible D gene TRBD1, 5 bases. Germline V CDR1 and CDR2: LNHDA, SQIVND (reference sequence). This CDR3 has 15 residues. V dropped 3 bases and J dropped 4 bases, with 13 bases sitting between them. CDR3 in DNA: TGTGCCAGTAGTATGACGGTGGGGGGGAATCAGCCCCAGCATTTT. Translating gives CASSMTVGGNQPQHF.

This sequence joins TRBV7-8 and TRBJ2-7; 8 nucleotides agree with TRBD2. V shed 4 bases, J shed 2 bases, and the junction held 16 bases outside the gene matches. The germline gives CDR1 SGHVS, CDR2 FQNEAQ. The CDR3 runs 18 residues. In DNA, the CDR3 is TGTGCCAGCAGCTCCCCCAAAGCGCCGGGACTAGATCCCTACGAGCAGTACTTC. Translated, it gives CASSSPKAPGLDPYEQYF.

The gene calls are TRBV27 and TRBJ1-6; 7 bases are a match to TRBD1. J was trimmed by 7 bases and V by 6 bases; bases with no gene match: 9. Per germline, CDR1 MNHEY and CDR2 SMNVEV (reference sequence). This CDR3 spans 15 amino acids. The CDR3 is CASRLTAGGNSPLHF. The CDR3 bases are TGTGCCAGCAGGCTCACGGCAGGGGGAAATTCACCCCTCCACTTT.

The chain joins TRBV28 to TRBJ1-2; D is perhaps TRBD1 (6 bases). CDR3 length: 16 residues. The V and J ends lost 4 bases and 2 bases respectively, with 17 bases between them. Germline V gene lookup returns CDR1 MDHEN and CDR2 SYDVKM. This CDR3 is CASSSLSGAGNYGYTF. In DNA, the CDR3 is TGTGCCAGCAGTTCTCTATCAGGGGCTGGGAACTATGGCTACACCTTC.

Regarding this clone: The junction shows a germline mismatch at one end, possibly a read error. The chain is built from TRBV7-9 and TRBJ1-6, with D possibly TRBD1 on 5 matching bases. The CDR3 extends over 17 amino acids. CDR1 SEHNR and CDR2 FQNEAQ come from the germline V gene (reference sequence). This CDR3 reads CSSSLGRGSPDNSPLHF. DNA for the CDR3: TGTTCCAGCAGCTTAGGGAGGGGCAGTCCGGATAATTCACCCCTCCACTTT.

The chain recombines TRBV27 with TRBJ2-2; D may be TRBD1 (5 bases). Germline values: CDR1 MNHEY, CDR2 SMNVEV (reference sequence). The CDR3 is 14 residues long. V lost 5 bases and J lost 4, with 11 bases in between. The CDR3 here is CASSRAQGTGELFF. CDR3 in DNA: TGTGCCAGCAGTCGCGCGCAGGGCACCGGGGAGCTGTTTTTT.

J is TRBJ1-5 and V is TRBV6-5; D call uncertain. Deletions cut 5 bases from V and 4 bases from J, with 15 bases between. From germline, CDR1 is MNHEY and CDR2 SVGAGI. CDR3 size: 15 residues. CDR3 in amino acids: CASSAGSSANQPQHF. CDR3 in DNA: TGTGCCAGCAGTGCGGGATCCTCAGCTAATCAGCCCCAGCATTTT.

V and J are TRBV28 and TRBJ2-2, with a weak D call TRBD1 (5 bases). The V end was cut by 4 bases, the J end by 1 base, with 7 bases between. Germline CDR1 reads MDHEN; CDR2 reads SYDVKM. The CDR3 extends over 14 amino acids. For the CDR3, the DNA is TGTGCCAGCAGTTCCGACAGGAACACCGGGGAGCTGTTTTTT. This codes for CASSSDRNTGELFF.

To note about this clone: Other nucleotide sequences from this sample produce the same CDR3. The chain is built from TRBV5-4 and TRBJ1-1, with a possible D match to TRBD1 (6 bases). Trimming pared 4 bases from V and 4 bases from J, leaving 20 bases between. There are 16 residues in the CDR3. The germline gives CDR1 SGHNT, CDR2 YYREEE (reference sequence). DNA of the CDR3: TGTGCCAGCAGCGCCGCGGGGGCGCGTGGTGGCACTGAAGCTTTCTTT. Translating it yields CASSAAGARGGTEAFF. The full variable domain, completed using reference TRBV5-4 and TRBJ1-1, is ETGVTQSPTHLIKTRGQQVTLRCSSQSGHNTVSWYQQALGQGPQFIFQYYREEENGRGNFPPRFSGLQFPNYSSELNVNALELDDSALYLCASSAAGARGGTEAFFGQGTRLTVV.

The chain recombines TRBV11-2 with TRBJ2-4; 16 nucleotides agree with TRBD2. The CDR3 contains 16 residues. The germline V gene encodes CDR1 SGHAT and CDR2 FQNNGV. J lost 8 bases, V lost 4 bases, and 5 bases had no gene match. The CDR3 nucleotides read TGTGCCAGCAGCTCCGGGACTAGCGGGGGGGCTGACATTCAGTACTTC. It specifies CASSSGTSGGADIQYF.

This CDR3 is CASSLRLAGGPSTGELFF. As DNA, the CDR3 is TGTGCCAGCAGCTTGAGGCTAGCGGGAGGGCCTTCCACCGGGGAGCTGTTTTTT. The chain joins TRBV11-2 to TRBJ2-2; 12 bases fit TRBD2. The V gene end was trimmed by 3 bases and the J gene end by 4 bases; junction bases not matched to a gene: 9. Per germline, CDR1 SGHAT and CDR2 FQNNGV. The CDR3 spans 18 residues.

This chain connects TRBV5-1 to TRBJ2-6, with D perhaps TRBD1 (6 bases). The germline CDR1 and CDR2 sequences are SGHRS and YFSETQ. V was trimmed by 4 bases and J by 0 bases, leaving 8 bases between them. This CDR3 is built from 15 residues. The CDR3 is CASSRGGSGANVLTF. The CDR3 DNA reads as TGCGCCAGCAGCCGAGGGGGCTCTGGGGCCAACGTCCTGACTTTC.

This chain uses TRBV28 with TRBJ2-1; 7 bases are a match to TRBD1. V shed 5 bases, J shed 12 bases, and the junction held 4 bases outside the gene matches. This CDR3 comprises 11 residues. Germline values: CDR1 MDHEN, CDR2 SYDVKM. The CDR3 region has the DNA TGTGCCAGCAGTCCGGACAGGACGCAGTTCTTC. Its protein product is CASSPDRTQFF.

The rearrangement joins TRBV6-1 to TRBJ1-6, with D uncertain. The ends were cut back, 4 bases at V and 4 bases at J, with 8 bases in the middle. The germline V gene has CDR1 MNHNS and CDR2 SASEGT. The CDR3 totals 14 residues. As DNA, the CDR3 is TGTGCCAGCAGTGTACGAGGGTATAATTCACCCCTCCACTTT. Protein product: CASSVRGYNSPLHF.